The following is a TCR beta chain sequence with its context. In the source study's methods: Amplified reference gene primers provided the basis for estimating nucleated cell counts. Profiling relied on immunoSEQ multiplex PCR, and the TCRdb table lists in-frame clones only, not all of them. V, J and clone size derive from that table, while D and trimming were established from the DNA sequence. The repertoire has approximately 71,000 clones, roughly nine tenths of them found once; the top ten carry 5.1%. This CDR3 spans 16 amino acids. The V end was cut by 2 bases, the J end by 1 base, with 14 bases between. CDR1 is MNHNY and CDR2 is SVGAGI in the germline V gene (reference sequence). The data originate from a study of blood T cell repertoires in COVID-19. Overall study context: Acute-phase and convalescent COVID-19 samples originated in the United States, Italy and Spain. PBMCs, B-cell-depleted T cells, or T cells provided the cDNA or gDNA that made up the material.

The sequenced sample consisted of peripheral blood. This TCR came from a woman between 18 and 29 years old with acute or convalescent COVID-19. The chain recombines TRBV6-6 with TRBJ2-5; a possible D gene is TRBD1 (5 bases). The DNA for the CDR3 is TGTGCCAGCAGTTACGGTCCAGGGCAGGGCCAAGAGACCCAGTACTTC. Translating it yields CASSYGPGQGQETQYF.